These T cell receptor beta chains were read from a single sample in a study of cytomegalovirus exposure and HLA in healthy donors. TCRdb keeps only in-frame clones here, not all; method: immunoSEQ multiplex PCR. This sample has about 120,000 clones, with about 78% found just once. Sequencing used PBMCs. The receptors originated from a woman aged 40 to 50 in good health and CMV-seropositive. Each CDR3 is given with its conserved first and last residue. D genes are given only for firm matches. Only part of the rows carry a size: once, few, many, or a class if the clone is expanded.

J gene	V gene	clone size	D gene	CDR3 DNA	CDR3 protein
TRBJ1-5	TRBV5-6	NA	NA	TGTGCCAGCAGCTTGAGGATGTCGGGGGGCTGGAGCAATCAGCCCCAGCATTTT	CASSLRMSGGWSNQPQHF
TRBJ2-7	TRBV27	NA	NA	TGTGCCAGCAGTTTTAGTCCTGGCTCCTACGAGCAGTACTTC	CASSFSPGSYEQYF
TRBJ1-2	TRBV7-9	NA	TRBD1	TGTGCCAGCAGCCTGGGACAGGGGAAAGGCTACACCTTC	CASSLGQGKGYTF
TRBJ1-5	TRBV18	NA	NA	TGTGCCAGCTCACCTGACTCCCCGCGGAGCAATCAGCCCCAGCATTTT	CASSPDSPRSNQPQHF
TRBJ1-1	TRBV6-6	NA	NA	TGTGCCACTCTCGAGGCGGGTGCCACTGAAGCTTTCTTT	CATLEAGATEAFF
TRBJ1-3	TRBV27	NA	NA	TGTGCCAGCAGTCCCCCCAGGGGTGGAAACACCATATATTTT	CASSPPRGGNTIYF
TRBJ2-3	TRBV6-1	NA	TRBD2	TGTGCCAGCAACCGCCCAGCGGGGGGCACAGATACGCAGTATTTT	CASNRPAGGTDTQYF
TRBJ2-6	TRBV25-1	NA	NA	TGTGCCAGCAGACGAGGTGGGGCCAACGTCCTGACTTTC	CASRRGGANVLTF
TRBJ2-7	TRBV30	few	TRBD1	TGTGCCTGGAGTCTCTCGGGGACAGGGCCGTACGAGCAGTACTTC	CAWSLSGTGPYEQYF
TRBJ2-6	TRBV6-5	NA	TRBD2	TGTGCCAGCAGTTACGGGGGGGATGGGGCCAACGTCCTGCCTTTC	CASSYGGDGANVLPF
TRBJ2-7	TRBV18	NA	TRBD2	TGTGCCAGCCGAGCGGGGATGCCGGCCGAGCAGTACTTC	CASRAGMPAEQYF
TRBJ2-1	TRBV28	NA	NA	TGTGCCAGCAGTTTGCGGGGAATCGGCTACAATGAGCAGTTCTTC	CASSLRGIGYNEQFF
TRBJ1-4	TRBV5-6	once	NA	TGTGCCAGCAGCCTAATGGGGGGGGGCGCGGCTAATGAAAAACTGTTTTTT	CASSLMGGGAANEKLFF
TRBJ1-1	TRBV4-1	NA	NA	TGCGCCAGCAGCCACAACAGGGATCACACTGAAGCTTTCTTT	CASSHNRDHTEAFF
TRBJ2-5	TRBV6-5	NA	NA	TGTGCCAGCAGTCGAGGTGTTGAGAGCCAAGAGACCCAGTACTTC	CASSRGVESQETQYF
TRBJ2-1	TRBV4-2	NA	NA	TGTGCCAGCAGCAACCGACTAGTGCTCTACAATGAGCAGTTCTTC	CASSNRLVLYNEQFF
TRBJ2-7	TRBV7-9	NA	TRBD1	TGTGCCAGCAGCTCAACAGGGGGCTACGAGCAGTACTTC	CASSSTGGYEQYF
TRBJ1-2	TRBV15	NA	NA	TGTGCCACCAGCAGAGATCAAGGAACGGGCGGGTACTATGGCTACACCTTC	CATSRDQGTGGYYGYTF
TRBJ1-2	TRBV23-1	NA	TRBD1	TGCGCCAGCAGTCAATCGGGGTCTCCAGGTCAGGGGGCGAGGGGCTACACCTTC	CASSQSGSPGQGARGYTF
TRBJ1-1	TRBV7-9	NA	NA	TGTGCCAGCAGCTCGACTTTGAACACTGAAGCTTTCTTT	CASSSTLNTEAFF
TRBJ2-2	TRBV7-9	NA	TRBD2	TGTGCCAGCAGCCCCGGGACTAGCGGTCCCGGGGAGCTGTTTTTT	CASSPGTSGPGELFF
TRBJ1-6	TRBV9	NA	TRBD1	TGTGCCAGCCACAGGGGCCGCTCCTATAATTCACCCCTCCACTTT	CASHRGRSYNSPLHF